This T cell receptor beta chain was identified during a study of chemoradiotherapy in HPV16-positive cancers. Here immunoSEQ multiplex PCR was the method, and the copy in TCRdb shows in-frame clones only, minus some. Seen here are about 66,000 clones, about 90% observed once, and the top ten hold 4% to 5%. This sample comprised blood, obtained from a patient who underwent chemoradiotherapy. This sequence originates from a human donor with HPV-associated anogenital cancer.

The CDR3 loop reads CSEGKNNEQFF. The CDR3 DNA follows: TGCAGTGAGGGAAAAAATAATGAGCAGTTCTTC. The rearrangement links TRBV20-1 to TRBJ2-1; D ambiguous. This CDR3 is 11 amino acids long. V was cut by 7 bases and J by 7 bases, with 11 bases left in between. CDR1 is DFQATT, CDR2 SNEGSKA, per germline (reference sequence).